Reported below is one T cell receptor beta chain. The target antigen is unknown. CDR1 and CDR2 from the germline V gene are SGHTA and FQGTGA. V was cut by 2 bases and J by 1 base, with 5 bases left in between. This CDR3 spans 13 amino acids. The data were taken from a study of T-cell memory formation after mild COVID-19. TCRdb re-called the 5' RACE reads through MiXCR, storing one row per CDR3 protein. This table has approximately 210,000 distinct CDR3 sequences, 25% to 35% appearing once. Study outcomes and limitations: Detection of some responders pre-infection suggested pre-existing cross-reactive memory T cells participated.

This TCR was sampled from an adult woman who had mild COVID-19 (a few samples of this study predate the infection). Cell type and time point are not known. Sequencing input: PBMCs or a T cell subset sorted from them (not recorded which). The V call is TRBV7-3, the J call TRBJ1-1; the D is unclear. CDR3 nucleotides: TGTGCCAGCAGCTTAGAGAAGAACACTGAAGCTTTCTTT. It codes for CASSLEKNTEAFF.